Listed here are 10 T cell receptor beta chains from one sample, sequenced in a study of cytomegalovirus exposure and HLA in healthy donors. The repertoire was sequenced with immunoSEQ multiplex PCR; TCRdb's copy has only in-frame clones and lacks some. The table includes roughly 200,000 clones, around nine tenths detected once. The sample comprised PBMCs. The receptors come from a man aged 30 to 45 in good health and CMV-seropositive.

This clone appeared a single time. V gene TRBV25-1 combines with J gene TRBJ2-3; perhaps D is TRBD1 or TRBD2 (5 bases each). CDR1 is MGHDK, CDR2 SYGVNS, per germline. V was trimmed by 8 bases and J by 11 bases, leaving 20 bases between them. The CDR3 spans 13 residues. The CDR3 spells CASQLLGLGEQYF. CDR3 sequence (DNA): TGTGCCAGCCAACTCCTTGGCCTGGGGGAGCAGTATTTT. The complete variable domain, with remaining parts taken from reference TRBV25-1 and TRBJ2-3, reads EADIYQTPRYLVIGTGKKITLECSQTMGHDKMYWYQQDPGMELHLIHYSYGVNSTEKGDLSSESTVSRIRTEHFPLTLESARPSHTSQYLCASQLLGLGEQYFGPGTRLTVL.

The chain recombines TRBV25-1 with TRBJ2-6, with D perhaps TRBD2 (7 bases). Deletions cut 3 bases from V and 6 bases from J, with 12 bases between. Germline-derived CDR1 and CDR2 are MGHDK and SYGVNS. CDR3 length equals 15 residues. CDR3 loop: CASSDSGGAANVLTF. Here the CDR3 DNA reads TGTGCCAGCAGTGATTCGGGGGGCGCGGCCAACGTCCTGACTTTC.

The rearrangement uses TRBV2 and TRBJ2-3; weak D call: TRBD1 (5 bases). V lost 2 bases and J lost 0, with 9 bases in between. Germline values: CDR1 SNHLY, CDR2 FYNNEI. The CDR3 is 15 residues long. The CDR3 region is CASSEWQGSTDTQYF. In DNA, the CDR3 is TGTGCCAGCAGTGAATGGCAGGGCAGCACAGATACGCAGTATTTT.

The chain joins TRBV6-5 to TRBJ2-1, with D possibly being TRBD1 or TRBD2 (5 bases each). This CDR3 has 12 residues. V was cut by 6 bases and J by 8 bases, with 11 bases left in between. Looked up from germline, CDR1 is MNHEY and CDR2 is SVGAGI. The CDR3 DNA follows: TGTGCCAGCAGGAGGGGTTACGATGAGCAGTTCTTC. It codes for CASRRGYDEQFF.

The V call is TRBV9, the J call TRBJ2-5; D call uncertain. V dropped 2 bases and J dropped 5 bases, with 13 bases sitting between them. In germline, CDR1 is SGDLS, CDR2 YYNGEE. The CDR3 is 14 amino acids. The CDR3 reads CASSVQLGWETQYF. The CDR3, as DNA: TGTGCCAGCAGCGTCCAGCTTGGTTGGGAGACCCAGTACTTC. The full variable domain, completed using reference TRBV9 and TRBJ2-5, is DSGVTQTPKHLITATGQRVTLRCSPRSGDLSVYWYQQSLDQGLQFLIQYYNGEERAKGNILERFSAQQFPDLHSELNLSSLELGDSALYFCASSVQLGWETQYFGPGTRLLVL.

V gene TRBV6-1 combines with J gene TRBJ1-4; D remains ambiguous. This CDR3 region has 15 residues. In germline, CDR1 is MNHNS, CDR2 SASEGT. The germline V and J ends were trimmed by 3 bases and 7 bases, with 15 bases remaining between them. CDR3 DNA: TGTGCCAGCAGTGATGTATCGAGGGATGGTGAAAAACTGTTTTTT. Amino acids: CASSDVSRDGEKLFF.

CDR3 amino acids: CASSPRTGKETQYF. In DNA, the CDR3 is TGTGCCAGCAGCCCCCGGACAGGGAAAGAGACCCAGTACTTC. This chain joins TRBV7-2 and TRBJ2-5; 8 bases are shared with TRBD1. This CDR3 region has 14 residues. CDR1 and CDR2 from the germline V gene are SGHTA and FQGNSA. V lost 5 bases, J lost 3 bases, and 5 bases stayed unmatched.

The V and J genes are TRBV4-2 and TRBJ2-1, with 7 bases lining up with TRBD1. The V segment lost 1 base and the J segment 2 bases; nucleotides outside the gene matches: 5. This CDR3 region has 16 residues. CDR1 is LGHNA, CDR2 YNFKEQ, per germline. CDR3 nucleotide sequence: TGTGCCAGCAGCCAAGTGTCACAGGGGCCCTACAATGAGCAGTTCTTC. It translates to CASSQVSQGPYNEQFF.

This clone was recorded once. The chain links TRBV9 to TRBJ2-5, with 12 bases that match TRBD1. Germline V gene sequence: CDR1 SGDLS, CDR2 YYNGEE. With 4 bases clipped from V and 10 bases from J, the junction kept 8 bases outside the gene matches. The length of the CDR3 is 14 residues. Here the CDR3 reads CASSSGTGGSGQYF. CDR3 bases: TGTGCCAGCAGCTCCGGGACAGGGGGCTCGGGCCAGTACTTC.

The chain has TRBV9 and TRBJ1-2, with D possibly being TRBD1 (6 bases). V lost 0 bases and J 7 bases, leaving 16 bases between the germline ends. This CDR3 is built from 15 residues. Germline V gene lookup returns CDR1 SGDLS and CDR2 YYNGEE. The CDR3 DNA reads TGTGCCAGCAGCGTAGGCGGTGGGGGCGCCGCTGGCTACACCTTC. It encodes CASSVGGGGAAGYTF.